This T cell receptor (beta chain) was sequenced during a study of blood T cell repertoires in COVID-19. Study-level background: Samples of COVID-19 (acute and convalescent) were obtained from the United States, Italy and Spain. T cells, B-cell-depleted T cells, or PBMCs provided the cDNA or gDNA that served as material.

Original processing methods: Reference gene primer amplification yielded estimated nucleated cell counts. This table comes from immunoSEQ multiplex PCR, and its TCRdb copy is limited to in-frame clones, with some not included. V, J and clone size derive from that table, while D and trimming were established from the DNA sequence. Here the sample spans roughly 57,000 clones, 90% being singletons. The V segment lost 6 bases and the J segment 8 bases; nucleotides outside the gene matches: 7. Looked up from germline, CDR1 is MNHNY and CDR2 is SVGAGI (reference sequence). The CDR3 is 13 amino acids. This sequence joins TRBV6-6 and TRBJ1-2, with TRBD1 matching 9 bases. The sequence derives from a man older than 75 with acute or convalescent COVID-19. Sequenced: peripheral blood. CDR3 residues: CASSTGTGHGYTF. CDR3 DNA sequence: TGTGCCAGCAGCACCGGGACAGGGCACGGCTACACCTTC.